This note documents a single T cell receptor beta chain sequence. The antigen remains unidentified. The PCR used 60 Vbeta and 13 Jbeta primers. Produced via immunoSEQ multiplex PCR; TCRdb's table is partial and in-frame only. The repertoire holds more than 90,000 clones, with around 81% as singletons. The CDR3 consists of 15 residues. Germline assignment: CDR1 SEHNR and CDR2 FQNEAQ (reference sequence). The sample belongs to a study of cytomegalovirus exposure and HLA in healthy donors. Study-level results: A later analysis by the authors found several of the most significant clusters apparently linked to common viral pathogens.

This receptor was taken from a woman aged 65 to 85 in good health and CMV-seropositive. Input material: PBMCs. The chain joins TRBV7-9 to TRBJ2-5; 10 bases line up with TRBD2. TRBJ2-7 matches the DNA end more closely, so the J call is doubtful. CDR3 DNA sequence: TGTGCCAGCAGCTTAGCAGCGGGGGGGTATTACGAGCAGTACTTC. This encodes CASSLAAGGYYEQYF.